This T cell receptor beta chain was sequenced for a study of glioma-infiltrating T cells. This clonotype has more than one count but fewer than ten. No antigen is known for it. The trim removed 4 bases at V and 3 bases at J, leaving 8 bases unmatched. This CDR3 has 15 residues. Looked up from germline, CDR1 is SGHVS and CDR2 is FNYEAQ. Using RNA template, CDR3s of TCR alpha and beta were amplified with iRepertoire arm-PCR. One-step reverse transcription and amplification started from approximately 100-400 ng of tissue mRNA or PBMC total RNA. TCRdb ran MiXCR on the multiplex PCR reads and lists one entry per CDR3 protein. The sample lists about 180,000 distinct CDR3 sequences; approximately 40% were seen once. General study points: CDR3 overlap between tissue and blood was very small. Gliomas, especially low-grade, showed above-expected tissue-blood divergence; non-neoplastic patients showed below.

The rearrangement links TRBV7-6 to TRBJ2-7, with 8 bases lining up with TRBD2. What was sequenced was glioma tissue, nonneoplastic brain tissue, or PBMCs (not recorded which). The TCR originated in a human donor with low-grade glioma or glioblastoma, undergoing nonglioma brain surgery, or in good health (not recorded which). The CDR3 DNA follows: TGTGCCAGCAGCTCCTCTGGCCTAGCGGGCTACGAGCAGTACTTC. Translated, it gives CASSSSGLAGYEQYF.